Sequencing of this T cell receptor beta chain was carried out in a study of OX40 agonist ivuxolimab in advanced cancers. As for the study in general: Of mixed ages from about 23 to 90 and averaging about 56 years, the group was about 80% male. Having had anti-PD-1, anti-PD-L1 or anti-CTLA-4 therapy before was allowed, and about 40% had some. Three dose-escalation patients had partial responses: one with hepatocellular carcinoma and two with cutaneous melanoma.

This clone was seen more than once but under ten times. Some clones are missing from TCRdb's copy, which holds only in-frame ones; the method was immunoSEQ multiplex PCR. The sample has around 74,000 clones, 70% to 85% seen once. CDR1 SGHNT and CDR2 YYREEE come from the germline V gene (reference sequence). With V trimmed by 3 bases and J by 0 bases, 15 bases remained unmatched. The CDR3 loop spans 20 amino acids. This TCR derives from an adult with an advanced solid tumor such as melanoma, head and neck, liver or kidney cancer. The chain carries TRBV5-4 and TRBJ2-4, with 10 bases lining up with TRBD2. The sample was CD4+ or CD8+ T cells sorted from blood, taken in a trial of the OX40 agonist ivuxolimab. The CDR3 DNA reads TGTGCCAGCAGCTCCTCCGTGATGACTAGCGGGTTTTTAGCCAAAAACATTCAGTACTTC. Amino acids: CASSSSVMTSGFLAKNIQYF.